Sequencing of this TCR beta chain was carried out in a study of CD8+ T cells in alopecia areata. Findings and limits, study-wide: Possibly as an HLA-related effect, TCR sharing across patients appeared less clear than in mice.

V was pared by 6 bases and J by 3 bases, with 15 bases between. CDR1 ENHRY and CDR2 SYGVKD come from the germline V gene. The CDR3 is made up of 15 amino acids. As regards this clone: Its antigen is not known.

RNA extraction was followed by reverse transcription into cDNA, which acted as the sequencing template. Libraries were prepared by immunoSEQ multiplex PCR; TCRdb keeps only in-frame clonotypes and omits some of them. This table holds almost 250,000 clones, 67% found once. The chain recombines TRBV10-3 with TRBJ2-1, with D perhaps given as TRBD1 or TRBD2 (5 bases each). The material was CD4+ T cells sorted from blood, obtained at week 0. This TCR derives from a human donor with alopecia areata. The CDR3 DNA reads as TGTGCCATCAGCGGGGCGGATATCAGCTACAATGAGCAGTTCTTC. The encoded protein is CAISGADISYNEQFF.